The source of this TCR beta chain is a study of yellow fever vaccine responses in identical twins. TCRdb redid the calling of the RT-PCR reads with MiXCR, one entry per CDR3 protein. Of around 17,000 distinct CDR3 sequences listed, around 80% were seen once; the top ten hold about 1.7%. In this sample, this clonotype turned up a few times. The CDR3 contains 11 residues. The germline V gene has CDR1 SQVTM and CDR2 ANQGSEA. Trimming shortened V by 3 bases and J by 6 bases, and 8 bases separated the two germline ends. Source: T cells from blood (PBMCs), unsorted or a sorted subset (not recorded which), taken before or after yellow fever vaccination (not recorded which). The receptor was derived from a woman aged 18 to 35 who received the yellow fever vaccine. The gene calls are TRBV29-1 and TRBJ1-1; no clear D gene. Here the CDR3 DNA reads TGCAGCGTTGACTCAGGCCCTGAAGCTTTCTTT. It codes for CSVDSGPEAFF.